This entry is about one TCR beta chain. Antigen: not known. Spiking each PCR with synthetic TCR analog templates was performed. Generated by immunoSEQ multiplex PCR, the TCRdb table keeps only in-frame clones and is missing some. Altogether about 50,000 clones are present, approximately 83% being singletons, with the ten largest covering about 10%. This specimen comes from a study of PD-L1 blockade in urothelial cancer. Across the whole study: Each patient had 0 to 3 earlier chemotherapy regimens.

Points from the study as a whole: A below-median TCR clonality in blood before treatment predicted better survival.

In germline, CDR1 is LNHDA, CDR2 SQIVND (reference sequence). This CDR3 has 16 residues. The trim removed 5 bases at V and 0 bases at J, leaving 5 bases unmatched. Time point meaning: peripheral blood 6 weeks after treatment start. Locally advanced or metastatic urothelial carcinoma was present in patients. The chain employs TRBV19 and TRBJ2-7; 12 nucleotides agree with TRBD1. This receptor was obtained from a man aged 55 to 69 with urothelial cancer. Sequences were derived from PBMCs, sampled around atezolizumab (anti-PD-L1) treatment. The CDR3 DNA follows: TGTGCCAGTAGTCCATCGGGACAGGGGGCCTCCTACGAGCAGTACTTC. It encodes CASSPSGQGASYEQYF.